The next 31 T cell receptor beta chains were all read from a single sample in a study of OX40 agonist ivuxolimab in advanced cancers. Libraries were constructed by the immunoSEQ multiplex PCR assay. The clones in this table, taken by TCRdb from immuneACCESS, are in-frame only. Not every clone is retained; where verified, under half of the shortfall comes from an unresolved V gene, and the cause of the rest is unknown. The sample contains about 46,000 clones, roughly 86% of them found a single time. The ten largest clonotypes hold roughly 3.5% of the sample. Here the sequenced sample was CD4+ or CD8+ T cells sorted from blood, taken in a trial of the OX40 agonist ivuxolimab. The receptor source for this set is an adult with an advanced solid tumor such as melanoma, head and neck, liver or kidney cancer.

The chain combines TRBV19 with TRBJ1-5; the D gene is possibly TRBD1 (5 bases). This CDR3 spans 14 amino acids. The V gene lost 4 bases and the J gene lost 3 bases, with 10 bases spanning the gap. In germline, CDR1 is LNHDA, CDR2 SQIVND (reference sequence). This chain's CDR3 is CASSTQGPNQPQHF. The CDR3 region has the DNA TGTGCCAGTAGTACCCAGGGTCCCAATCAGCCCCAGCATTTT.

CDR3 sequence reads: CASSRQRDTEAFF. CDR3 nucleotide sequence: TGTGCCAGCAGCCGACAGAGGGACACTGAAGCTTTCTTT. This rearrangement joins TRBV5-8 to TRBJ1-1, with a weak D call TRBD1 (5 bases). Trimming removed 4 bases from V and 3 bases from J, with 10 bases in between. Germline CDR1 and CDR2: SGHTS and YDEGEE. This CDR3 region has 13 residues.

The chain has TRBV9 and TRBJ2-1, with D possibly being TRBD2 (5 bases). Germline V CDR1 and CDR2: SGDLS, YYNGEE. V was cut by 1 base and J by 4 bases, with 12 bases left in between. The length of the CDR3 is 15 residues. This CDR3 is CASSVMAGQYNEQFF. CDR3 sequence (DNA): TGTGCCAGCAGCGTAATGGCGGGTCAATACAATGAGCAGTTCTTC.

This clone was observed a single time. The chain combines TRBV9 with TRBJ2-7; 8 nucleotides match TRBD2. V lost 4 bases and J lost 6; bases outside the gene matches: 9. Germline CDR1 reads SGDLS; CDR2 reads YYNGEE. This CDR3 has 14 amino acids. The CDR3 loop is CASSPSAGVSEQYF. In DNA form, the CDR3 reads TGTGCCAGCAGCCCCTCAGCGGGAGTCTCCGAGCAGTACTTC.

Concerning this clone: This CDR3 is also generated by other DNA sequences in the sample. The V gene is TRBV9, the J gene TRBJ2-2; 13 bases are shared with TRBD2. The germline gives CDR1 SGDLS, CDR2 YYNGEE. The CDR3 is made up of 16 amino acids. With V trimmed by 2 bases and J by 5 bases, 3 bases remained unmatched. As DNA, the CDR3 is TGTGCCAGCAGCGTCGGACTAGCGGGAGCTACCGGGGAGCTGTTTTTT. This gives the protein CASSVGLAGATGELFF. The full variable domain, in which reference TRBV9 and TRBJ2-2 provide the parts outside the CDR3, is DSGVTQTPKHLITATGQRVTLRCSPRSGDLSVYWYQQSLDQGLQFLIQYYNGEERAKGNILERFSAQQFPDLHSELNLSSLELGDSALYFCASSVGLAGATGELFFGEGSRLTVL.

The rearrangement uses TRBV7-2 and TRBJ2-1, with a possible D match to TRBD2 (6 bases). Trimming cost V 6 bases and J 9 bases, with 15 bases left between them. The CDR3 contains 13 residues. The germline CDR1 and CDR2 sequences are SGHTA and FQGNSA. The DNA for the CDR3 is TGTGCCAGCAGGAGAGTAAGGCGGGGTGAGCAGTTCTTC. Protein: CASRRVRRGEQFF. The full variable domain, rest sourced from reference TRBV7-2 and TRBJ2-1, is GAGVSQSPSNKVTEKGKDVELRCDPISGHTALYWYRQSLGQGLEFLIYFQGNSAPDKSGLPSDRFSAERTGGSVSTLTIQRTQQEDSAVYLCASRRVRRGEQFFGPGTRLTVL.

DNA of the CDR3: TGTGCCAGCAATGTCGGGATGAACACTGAAGCTTTCTTT. Protein product: CASNVGMNTEAFF. This sequence joins TRBV2 and TRBJ1-1; unclear D gene. The CDR3 spans 13 residues. V was pared by 7 bases and J by 0 bases, with 9 bases between. Per the germline V gene, CDR1 is SNHLY and CDR2 is FYNNEI.

This clone appeared once. The V and J genes are TRBV27 and TRBJ2-1; 7 bases are shared with TRBD1. This CDR3 is 15 amino acids long. Germline V gene lookup returns CDR1 MNHEY and CDR2 SMNVEV (reference sequence). V lost 7 bases to trimming and J lost 7 bases; unmatched junction nucleotides: 13. The CDR3 reads CASTKPGTDMNEQFF. CDR3 bases: TGTGCCAGCACGAAACCCGGGACAGACATGAATGAGCAGTTCTTC.

This clone turned up a few times. This rearrangement joins TRBV18 to TRBJ1-5, with D uncertain. CDR3 size: 15 residues. V was trimmed by 1 base and J by 3 bases, leaving 10 bases between them. Germline CDR1 and CDR2: KGHSH and LQKENI. The CDR3 here is CASSPQGINNQPQHF. The DNA for the CDR3 is TGTGCCAGCTCACCACAGGGTATAAACAATCAGCCCCAGCATTTT.

The CDR3 DNA reads TGCAGCGTTGGATACGGCACCGGGGAGCTGTTTTTT. This translates into CSVGYGTGELFF. The chain combines TRBV29-1 with TRBJ2-2, with D unclear. The ends were cut back, 4 bases at V and 4 bases at J, with 7 bases in the middle. The CDR3 is 12 amino acids. Germline V gives CDR1 SQVTM, CDR2 ANQGSEA.

The rearrangement joins TRBV2 to TRBJ1-5; 9 bases line up with TRBD1. The CDR3 has 14 amino acids. Looked up from germline, CDR1 is SNHLY and CDR2 is FYNNEI. Trimming took 8 bases from V and 1 from J; bases not matched to a gene: 3. CDR3 sequence reads: CASRGQGSNQPQHF. CDR3 sequence (DNA): TGTGCCAGCCGGGGACAGGGAAGCAATCAGCCCCAGCATTTT. The entire variable domain, with the rest obtained from reference TRBV2 and TRBJ1-5, is as follows: EPEVTQTPSHQVTQMGQEVILRCVPISNHLYFYWYRQILGQKVEFLVSFYNNEISEKSEIFDDQFSVERPDGSNFTLKIRSTKLEDSAMYFCASRGQGSNQPQHFGDGTRLSIL.

This clone was counted a few times. The same CDR3 can be traced to other DNA sequences in this sample. The genes are TRBV18 and TRBJ1-2; 7 bases are a match to TRBD1. Trimming cost V 2 bases and J 5 bases; bases outside gene matches: 2. Germline V gene lookup returns CDR1 KGHSH and CDR2 LQKENI. The length of the CDR3 is 13 residues. DNA of the CDR3: TGTGCCAGCTCACCAGACAGGGAGTATGGCTACACCTTC. Amino acid sequence: CASSPDREYGYTF.

The chain uses TRBV6-1 and TRBJ2-1; the match to TRBD1 covers 7 bases. Germline V gives CDR1 MNHNS, CDR2 SASEGT. The CDR3 extends over 14 amino acids. With 7 bases clipped from V and 2 bases from J, the junction kept 5 bases outside the gene matches. In DNA, the CDR3 is TGTGCCAGCAAGACAGGGATTACCTACAATGAGCAGTTCTTC. Protein product: CASKTGITYNEQFF.

The CDR3 spells CASSEVGGWYEQYF. In DNA, the CDR3 is TGTGCCAGCAGTGAAGTTGGGGGTTGGTACGAGCAGTACTTC. The chain carries TRBV6-1 and TRBJ2-5; either TRBD1 or TRBD2 may fit D (5 bases each). The J call may not be correct, given that the DNA end is closer to TRBJ2-7. Germline loops: CDR1 MNHNS, CDR2 SASEGT. This CDR3 contains 14 residues.

The V and J genes are TRBV9 and TRBJ2-5; D possibly uses TRBD1 or TRBD2 (5 bases each). Between the trimmed V and J ends, which lost 3 bases and 4 bases, there was a span of 13 bases. Germline V CDR1 and CDR2: SGDLS, YYNGEE. The CDR3 runs to 14 residues. CDR3 amino acids: CASSATKGRETQYF. The CDR3 DNA follows: TGTGCCAGCAGCGCGACGAAGGGGAGAGAGACCCAGTACTTC.

The V gene is TRBV27, the J gene TRBJ1-6; 7 bases fit TRBD1. Losses at the gene ends were 4 bases for V and 6 bases for J; bases not matched to a gene: 15. This CDR3 has 18 amino acids. Germline V gene lookup returns CDR1 MNHEY and CDR2 SMNVEV (reference sequence). The CDR3 protein is CASSSIRRTGRSNSPLHF. The CDR3 nucleotides read TGTGCCAGCAGTTCAATTAGGAGGACAGGCAGGAGTAATTCACCCCTCCACTTT.

The chain recombines TRBV5-6 with TRBJ2-5, with 7 bases lining up with TRBD2. Germline V CDR1 and CDR2: SGHDT, YYEEEE. Trimming took 5 bases from V and 5 from J; bases not matched to a gene: 15. This CDR3 has 16 residues. The CDR3 bases are TGTGCCAGCAGGGAGACCGGGGGGACCGACCGGGAGACCCAGTACTTC. It is translated as CASRETGGTDRETQYF.

This chain connects TRBV6-1 to TRBJ2-7; 7 nucleotides match TRBD1. The CDR3 sequence is 12 residues long. Trimming at V came to 7 bases and at J to 1 base, leaving 1 base not matched to a gene. Germline V gene data show CDR1 as MNHNS and CDR2 as SASEGT. The CDR3: CASTGQSYEQYF. Here the CDR3 DNA reads TGTGCCAGCACGGGACAGTCCTACGAGCAGTACTTC.

The gene calls are TRBV28 and TRBJ2-7; 8 nucleotides match TRBD2. The V and J ends lost 8 bases and 0 bases, in that order; junction bases with no gene match: 18. Germline values: CDR1 MDHEN, CDR2 SYDVKM. The CDR3 is made up of 18 amino acids. The CDR3 region is CASSPRGGRGGSSYEQYF. The CDR3 bases are TGTGCCAGCTCCCCCCGTGGGGGTCGGGGGGGTAGCTCCTACGAGCAGTACTTC.

The chain uses TRBV6-1 and TRBJ1-4; no firm D call. Germline CDR1 reads MNHNS; CDR2 reads SASEGT. This CDR3 comprises 16 residues. V lost 0 bases and J 8 bases, leaving 16 bases between the germline ends. This CDR3 reads CASSEARVQIGEKLFF. In nucleotides, the CDR3 is TGTGCCAGCAGTGAAGCGCGGGTCCAAATTGGGGAAAAACTGTTTTTT.

The V call is TRBV2, the J call TRBJ1-5; the match to TRBD1 covers 8 bases. Germline CDR1 reads SNHLY; CDR2 reads FYNNEI. The CDR3 loop spans 14 amino acids. V shed 4 bases and J 6 bases; nucleotides not matched to a gene: 5. CDR3: CASSVVGQGQPQHF. CDR3 DNA sequence: TGTGCCAGCAGTGTGGTCGGACAGGGTCAGCCCCAGCATTTT. The whole variable domain, filled in from reference TRBV2 and TRBJ1-5, reads EPEVTQTPSHQVTQMGQEVILRCVPISNHLYFYWYRQILGQKVEFLVSFYNNEISEKSEIFDDQFSVERPDGSNFTLKIRSTKLEDSAMYFCASSVVGQGQPQHFGDGTRLSIL.

This clone was seen only a few times. The chain combines TRBV4-1 with TRBJ2-3; D is possibly TRBD1 (6 bases). Trimming removed 4 bases from V and 6 bases from J, with 17 bases in between. Germline values: CDR1 MGHRA, CDR2 YSYEKL. This CDR3 comprises 15 residues. The CDR3, as DNA: TGCGCCAGCAGCCCGGACCAGGGGCGAGAGGATACGCAGTATTTT. Residues: CASSPDQGREDTQYF.

The chain carries TRBV28 and TRBJ2-7, with TRBD2 as a possible D gene (5 bases). Trimming took 8 bases from V and 0 from J, leaving 11 bases between them. The CDR3 runs 13 residues. Germline V gives CDR1 MDHEN, CDR2 SYDVKM. CDR3 sequence: CASLPGNSYEQYF. Here the CDR3 DNA reads TGTGCCAGCCTTCCGGGAAACTCCTACGAGCAGTACTTC.

The chain couples TRBV6-5 to TRBJ2-7; 8 bases match TRBD1. Per germline, CDR1 MNHEY and CDR2 SVGAGI. The CDR3 has 13 residues. J gave up 6 bases and V 7 bases, and 8 bases lay outside the gene matches. The CDR3 protein is CASNQGAGGEQYF. Written as DNA, the CDR3 is TGTGCCAGCAACCAGGGGGCCGGTGGCGAGCAGTACTTC.

The gene calls are TRBV6-4 and TRBJ1-2; TRBD1 matches 7 bases. V gave up 5 bases and J gave up 7 bases; unmatched junction bases: 4. The CDR3 length is 12 residues. Germline CDR1 reads MRHNA; CDR2 reads SNTAGT. The CDR3 region has the DNA TGTGCCAGCAGTAAACAGGGGACTGGCTACACCTTC. Amino acids: CASSKQGTGYTF.

The J gene is TRBJ2-7, the V gene TRBV19, with a tentative D call TRBD1 (5 bases). This CDR3 is built from 13 residues. Germline lookup yields CDR1 LNHDA and CDR2 SQIVND (reference sequence). The V end was cut by 4 bases, the J end by 0 bases, with 7 bases between. The CDR3 is CASSRGPSYEQYF. CDR3 DNA: TGTGCCAGTAGTAGGGGCCCCTCCTACGAGCAGTACTTC.

The chain couples TRBV6-1 to TRBJ1-2; no clear D. Germline V gene data show CDR1 as MNHNS and CDR2 as SASEGT. The length of the CDR3 is 12 residues. V shed 6 bases and J shed 1 base, with 6 bases lying between them. In DNA, the CDR3 is TGTGCCAGCAGCGAAAATAACTATGGCTACACCTTC. Translating gives CASSENNYGYTF.

Concerning this clone itself: Other DNA sequences in the same sample also yield this CDR3. V gene TRBV25-1 combines with J gene TRBJ2-5; TRBD2 agrees at 11 bases. CDR3 length equals 16 residues. V was pared by 6 bases and J by 5 bases, with 11 bases of the junction left unmatched. Looked up from germline, CDR1 is MGHDK and CDR2 is SYGVNS. Here the CDR3 reads CASRRGPSGGWETQYF. In DNA, the CDR3 is TGTGCCAGCAGAAGGGGGCCTAGCGGGGGGTGGGAGACCCAGTACTTC. Full variable domain (missing parts from reference TRBV25-1 and TRBJ2-5): EADIYQTPRYLVIGTGKKITLECSQTMGHDKMYWYQQDPGMELHLIHYSYGVNSTEKGDLSSESTVSRIRTEHFPLTLESARPSHTSQYLCASRRGPSGGWETQYFGPGTRLLVL.

The V gene is TRBV10-2, the J gene TRBJ2-1, with a weak D call TRBD1 (6 bases). The CDR3 length is 17 residues. V dropped 3 bases and J dropped 0 bases, with 15 bases sitting between them. Germline V gene sequence: CDR1 WSHSY, CDR2 SAAADI. The chain's CDR3 is CASSDPSQGLSYNEQFF. CDR3 coding DNA: TGCGCCAGCAGTGACCCTTCACAGGGTCTCTCCTACAATGAGCAGTTCTTC.

The V and J genes are TRBV5-4 and TRBJ2-1; D not resolved. Deletions cut 0 bases from V and 8 bases from J, with 6 bases between. The CDR3 consists of 12 residues. Germline V gene data show CDR1 as SGHNT and CDR2 as YYREEE (reference sequence). For the CDR3, the DNA is TGTGCCAGCAGCTTGGCATACGATGAGCAGTTCTTC. Encoded protein: CASSLAYDEQFF.

The chain carries TRBV11-1 and TRBJ1-2; 8 bases match TRBD1. The length of the CDR3 is 13 residues. With 4 bases clipped from V and 4 bases from J, the junction kept 2 bases outside the gene matches. Germline V CDR1 and CDR2: SGHAT, FQDESV (reference sequence). The CDR3 nucleotides read TGTGCCAGCAGCTCGGACAGGGCCTATGGCTACACCTTC. As protein: CASSSDRAYGYTF.